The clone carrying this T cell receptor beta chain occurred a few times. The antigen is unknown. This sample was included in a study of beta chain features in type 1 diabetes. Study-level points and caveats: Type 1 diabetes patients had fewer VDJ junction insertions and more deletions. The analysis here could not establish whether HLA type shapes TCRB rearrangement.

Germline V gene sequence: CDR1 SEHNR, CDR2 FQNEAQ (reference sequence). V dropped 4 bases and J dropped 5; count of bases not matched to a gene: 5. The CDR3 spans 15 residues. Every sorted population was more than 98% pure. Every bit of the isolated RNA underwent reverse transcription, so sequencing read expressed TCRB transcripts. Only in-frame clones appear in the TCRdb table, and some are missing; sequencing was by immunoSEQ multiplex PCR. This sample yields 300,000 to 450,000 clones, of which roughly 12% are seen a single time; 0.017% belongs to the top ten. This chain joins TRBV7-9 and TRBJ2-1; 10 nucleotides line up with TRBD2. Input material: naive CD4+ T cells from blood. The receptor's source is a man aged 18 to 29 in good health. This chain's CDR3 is CASSWLAGADNEQFF. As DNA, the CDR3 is TGTGCCAGCAGCTGGCTAGCGGGGGCAGACAATGAGCAGTTCTTC.